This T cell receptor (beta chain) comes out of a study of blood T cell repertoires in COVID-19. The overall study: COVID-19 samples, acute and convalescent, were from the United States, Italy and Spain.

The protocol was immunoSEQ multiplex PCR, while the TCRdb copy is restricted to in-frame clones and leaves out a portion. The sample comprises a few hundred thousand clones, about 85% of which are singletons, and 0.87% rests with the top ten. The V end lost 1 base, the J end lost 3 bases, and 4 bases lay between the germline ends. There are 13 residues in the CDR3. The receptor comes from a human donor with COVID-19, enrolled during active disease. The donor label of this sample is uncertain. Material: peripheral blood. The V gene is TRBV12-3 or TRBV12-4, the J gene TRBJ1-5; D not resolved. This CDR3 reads CASSLDLNQPQHF. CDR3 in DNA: TGTGCCAGCAGTTTAGATCTCAATCAGCCCCAGCATTTT.